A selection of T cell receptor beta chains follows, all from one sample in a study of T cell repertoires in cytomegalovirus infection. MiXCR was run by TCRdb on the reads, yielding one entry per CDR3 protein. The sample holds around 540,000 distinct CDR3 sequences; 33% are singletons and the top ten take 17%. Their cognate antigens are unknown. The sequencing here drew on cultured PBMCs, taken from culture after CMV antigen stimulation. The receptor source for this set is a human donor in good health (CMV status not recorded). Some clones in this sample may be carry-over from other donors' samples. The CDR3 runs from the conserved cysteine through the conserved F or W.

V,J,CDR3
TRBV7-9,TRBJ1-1,CASSRKDTEAFF
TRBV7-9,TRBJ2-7,CASSPRRERDSYLEQYF
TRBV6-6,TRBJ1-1,CASSYTTGSMNTEAFF
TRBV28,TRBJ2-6,CASSFATRGANVLTF
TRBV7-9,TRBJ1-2,CASSLALQGADGYTF
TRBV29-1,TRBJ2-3,CSVDGQGGVDTQYF
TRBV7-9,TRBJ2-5,CASSLGASETQYF
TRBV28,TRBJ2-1,CASSLYEGLGQGYNEQFF
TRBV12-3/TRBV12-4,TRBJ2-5,CASSPRGTSNPETQYF
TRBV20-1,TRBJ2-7,CSGRTGLARGEQYF
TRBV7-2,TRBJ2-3,CASSLRVIGDTQYF
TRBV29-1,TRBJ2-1,CSVGQRLYNEQFF
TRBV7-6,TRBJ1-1,CASSPQGMNTEAFF
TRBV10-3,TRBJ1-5,CAISDGTGDLDQPQHF
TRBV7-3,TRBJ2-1,CASSLGHSSYNEQFF
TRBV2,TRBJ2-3,CASSVRQLPDTQYF
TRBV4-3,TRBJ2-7,CASSQVPGREQYF
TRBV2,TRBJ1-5,CASSAGRVGQPQHF
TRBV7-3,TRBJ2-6,CASTPSGSGANVLTF
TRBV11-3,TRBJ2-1,CASSVGTSGYTYNEQFF
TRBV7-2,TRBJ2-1,CASSLRAGSPYNEQFF
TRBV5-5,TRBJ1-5,CASSRIQGNNQPQHF
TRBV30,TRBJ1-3,CAWSRWGLGSGNTIYF
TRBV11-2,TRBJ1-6,CASSLWTGANSPLHF
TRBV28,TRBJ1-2,CASSLGPDYGYTF
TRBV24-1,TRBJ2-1,CATRAAGTLYNEQFF
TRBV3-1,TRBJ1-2,CASSPDRGGLLPYGYTF
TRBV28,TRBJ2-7,CASSLFPLARSYEQYF
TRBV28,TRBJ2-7,CASRRGGLPYEQYF
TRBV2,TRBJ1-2,CASWNRAGKSSYGYTF
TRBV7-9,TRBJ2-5,CASSSTDTIETQYF
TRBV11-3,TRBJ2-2,CASSLASGFYGELFF
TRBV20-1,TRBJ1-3,CSARDLVGDSGNTIYF
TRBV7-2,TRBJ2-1,CASRLTSGSREQFF
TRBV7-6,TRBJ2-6,CASSHTTSGAYDPGANVLTF
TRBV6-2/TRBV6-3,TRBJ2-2,CASKTDYTGELFF
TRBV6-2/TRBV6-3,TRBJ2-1,CASRISGTRRLVSGQFF
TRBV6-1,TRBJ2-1,CASSESSGSWYEQFF
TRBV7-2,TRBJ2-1,CASSLDVGIGQFF